The 3 T cell receptor beta chains in this list originate from one sample, sequenced in a study of cytomegalovirus exposure and HLA in healthy donors. PCR was performed using 60 Vbeta and 13 Jbeta primers. Sequencing was performed with immunoSEQ multiplex PCR; in TCRdb, only in-frame clones are kept and a portion is missing. The sample holds about 160,000 clones; about 72% are singletons and the top ten take roughly 2%. Input material: PBMCs. The origin of the receptors is a man aged 45-65 years in good health and CMV-seropositive.

CDR3 sequence (DNA): TGTGCCAGCAGCTTCGGGGGGGGCCACGGGGAGCTGTTTTTT. Protein sequence: CASSFGGGHGELFF. This chain connects TRBV7-9 to TRBJ2-2; 8 bases map to TRBD2. CDR3 length: 14 amino acids. CDR1 and CDR2 from the germline V gene are SEHNR and FQNEAQ (reference sequence). The ends lost 3 bases at V and 7 bases at J; junction bases unmatched: 4.

Here the CDR3 reads CAWSVLSAGKMGYTF. Written as DNA, the CDR3 is TGTGCCTGGAGTGTTTTATCGGCAGGAAAGATGGGCTACACCTTC. The chain links TRBV30 to TRBJ1-2, with D unclear. Germline CDR1 reads GTSNPN; CDR2 reads SVGIG (reference sequence). The V gene lost 0 bases and the J gene lost 8 bases, with 19 bases spanning the gap. The CDR3 is 15 residues long. Full variable domain (rest looked up from reference TRBV30 and TRBJ1-2): SQTIHQWPATLVQPVGSPLSLECTVEGTSNPNLYWYRQAAGRGLQLLFYSVGIGQISSEVPQNLSASRPQDRQFILSSKKLLLSDSGFYLCAWSVLSAGKMGYTFGSGTRLTVV.

The gene calls are TRBV18 and TRBJ2-1; 11 nucleotides align to TRBD2. The CDR3 covers 13 residues. Germline loops: CDR1 KGHSH, CDR2 LQKENI. Trimming at V came to 8 bases and at J to 6 bases, leaving 3 bases not matched to a gene. The CDR3, as DNA: TGTGCCAGCCGAACTAGCGGGGGCAATGAGCAGTTCTTC. It yields the protein CASRTSGGNEQFF.